A selection of T cell receptor beta chains follows, all from one sample in a study of T cell changes during pregnancy in multiple sclerosis. TCRdb's table, derived via immunoSEQ multiplex PCR, lists solely in-frame clones and lacks some. This sample has 70,000 or so clones, with 91% found just once. The material sequenced was peripheral blood, taken in the third trimester of pregnancy. The source is a female donor in good health, enrolled as a control in a pregnancy study. Each CDR3 is given with its conserved first and last residue. The D gene is left open where the match is weak. For some rows the clone size is stated as once, few or many, or as a class when expanded; others skip it.

>TRBV7-7|TRBJ2-7|-|TRBD2
TGTGCTAGCAGCCCCCTGGGGGGGTTGCAGCACGAGCAGTACTTC
CASSPLGGLQHEQYF
>TRBV2|TRBJ2-3|-|TRBD1
TGTGCCAGCAGTGAAGTTACAGGGGGTGTGGATACGCAGTATTTT
CASSEVTGGVDTQYF
>TRBV27|TRBJ2-2|-|TRBD2
TGTGCCAGCAGGCGACCGGGACTAGCGGGAGGGAGGACCGGGGAGCTGTTTTTT
CASRRPGLAGGRTGELFF
>TRBV12-2|TRBJ2-4|-|-
TGTGCAAGTCGCCCTCAATTCCGGAGGGGCCGAAAACTCCACATTCAGTACTTC
CASRPQFRRGRKLHIQYF
>TRBV28|TRBJ1-1|-|-
TGTGCCAGCAGTGCGCCTGCCTGGTCCGGTGAAGCTTTCTTT
CASSAPAWSGEAFF
>TRBV6-1|TRBJ1-2|-|-
TGTGCCAGCAGTAAGACGGGAGGAAGCTACACCTTC
CASSKTGGSYTF
>TRBV10-3|TRBJ1-1|-|-
TGTGCCATCAGTGAGTCGGTCGGGGAGGCAGCTTTCTTT
CAISESVGEAAFF
>TRBV15|TRBJ1-3|-|-
TGTGCCACCAGCAGGCGGAGGTCCGAGGGCTACTCTGGAAACACCATATATTTT
CATSRRRSEGYSGNTIYF
>TRBV5-4|TRBJ2-1|-|-
TGTGCCAGCAGCTTGGTGAGGAGGGCCTACAATGAGCAGTTCTTC
CASSLVRRAYNEQFF
>TRBV10-3|TRBJ2-5|once|TRBD2
TGTGCCATCAGTATAGCGGGAGAGACCCAGTACTTC
CAISIAGETQYF
>TRBV7-2|TRBJ2-1|-|TRBD1
TGTGCCAGCAGGAAACAGGGGGGCAATGAGCAGTTCTTC
CASRKQGGNEQFF
>TRBV18|TRBJ1-1|-|-
TGTGCCAGCTCACCCGGGGGGCCGGCGAACACTGAAGCTTTCTTT
CASSPGGPANTEAFF
>TRBV4-2|TRBJ2-7|-|TRBD1
TGTGCCAGCAGCCAGGAGGGACAGGGTTTTGTCGAGCAGTACTTC
CASSQEGQGFVEQYF
>TRBV5-4|TRBJ1-1|once|-
TGTGCCAGCAGCGTTGACATGAACACTGAAGCTTTCTTT
CASSVDMNTEAFF
>TRBV6-5|TRBJ1-1|-|-
TGTGCCAGCAGTTATCCGGTCGGGGGGGCGCGCTCTGAAGCTTTCTTT
CASSYPVGGARSEAFF
>TRBV7-8|TRBJ2-5|-|TRBD2
TGTGCCAGCAGCCCCGGGGGGACGACGCGAGAGACCCAGTACTTC
CASSPGGTTRETQYF
>TRBV28|TRBJ2-7|-|-
TGTGCCAGCCAGGGCGGTCTCGACGAGCAGTACTTC
CASQGGLDEQYF
>TRBV19|TRBJ2-5|-|-
TGTGCCAGTAGTAATGATCTAGTCCGGGAGACCCAGTACTTC
CASSNDLVRETQYF
>TRBV6-5|TRBJ1-5|-|-
TGTGCCAGCAGCAGGACTGGAGGAAGCAATCAGCCCCAGCATTTT
CASSRTGGSNQPQHF
>TRBV18|TRBJ1-2|once|TRBD1
TGTGCCAGCTCACTATTGCCGGGACAGGGGGGCACTAACTATGGCTACACCTTC
CASSLLPGQGGTNYGYTF
>TRBV5-8|TRBJ1-1|once|-
TGTGCCAGCAGCTCACAGGGTGGGGGAACCACTGAAGCTTTCTTT
CASSSQGGGTTEAFF
>TRBV6-5|TRBJ1-1|-|-
TGTGCCAGCAGGAGGAGGAACACTGAAGCTTTCTTT
CASRRRNTEAFF
>TRBV11-3|TRBJ2-1|once|TRBD1
TGTGCCAGCAGCTCGGGACAGCTCTCGCTTGACAATGAGCAGTTCTTC
CASSSGQLSLDNEQFF
>TRBV5-6|TRBJ1-5|once|-
TGTGCCAGCAGCGTACAGGGTGGGCGCAATCAGCCCCAGCATTTT
CASSVQGGRNQPQHF
>TRBV20-1|TRBJ2-3|-|-
TGCAGTGCTAGCTCGGGTGATACGCAGTATTTT
CSASSGDTQYF
>TRBV5-1|TRBJ2-2|-|TRBD2
TGCGCCAGCAGCTTAGCGGGAGGGACCGGGGAGCTGTTTTTT
CASSLAGGTGELFF
>TRBV18|TRBJ1-1|-|-
TGTGCCAGCTCACCAGGGGCGACTGAAGCTTTCTTT
CASSPGATEAFF
>TRBV7-9|TRBJ1-1|-|TRBD1
TGTGCCAGCAGGAAGGGGGCGGCTACTGAAGCTTTCTTT
CASRKGAATEAFF
>TRBV12-5|TRBJ1-2|once|TRBD1
TGTGCTAGTGGTTTGGTAGGGACAGGGGTTCCGGACTATGGCTACACCTTC
CASGLVGTGVPDYGYTF
>TRBV7-6|TRBJ2-1|-|-
TGTGCCAGCAGCTTAGGACAGGTACTGAGTGGGAATGAGCAGTTCTTC
CASSLGQVLSGNEQFF
>TRBV4-1|TRBJ2-2|-|-
TGCGCCAGCAGCCAAGTTAGCGTAACCGGGGAGCTGTTTTTT
CASSQVSVTGELFF
>TRBV7-2|TRBJ2-7|-|-
TGTGCCAGCAGCCGAGACAGAACCTACGAGCAGTACTTC
CASSRDRTYEQYF
>TRBV28|TRBJ1-4|once|TRBD1
TGTGCCAGCAGCCTAGGGGGACAGCCAACTAATGAAAAACTGTTTTTT
CASSLGGQPTNEKLFF
>TRBV28|TRBJ2-7|-|-
TGTGCCAGCAGCCTCCCACGGACAGTACTCTACGAGCAGTACTTC
CASSLPRTVLYEQYF
>TRBV5-6|TRBJ1-5|-|TRBD1
TGTGCCAGCAGCTTGGGGGTGACAGGGGGAGATCAGCCCCAGCATTTT
CASSLGVTGGDQPQHF
>TRBV11-2|TRBJ1-2|-|TRBD1
TGTGCCAGCAGCTCCCCAAAACTTCTCTTACAGGGGGCTCATGGCTACACCTTC
CASSSPKLLLQGAHGYTF
>TRBV2|TRBJ1-4|-|-
TGTGCCAGCAGTGTGGGGGGAAAACTGTTTTTT
CASSVGGKLFF
>TRBV29-1|TRBJ1-2|-|TRBD1
TGCAGCGTTGAGTCACAGGGGAGTGGCTACACCTTC
CSVESQGSGYTF
>TRBV5-4|TRBJ2-1|-|TRBD2
TGTGCCAGCAGCTTGGGCCCCGGACTAGCGGACTACAATGAGCAGTTCTTC
CASSLGPGLADYNEQFF
>TRBV6-4|TRBJ1-5|-|TRBD1
TGTGCCAGCAGTGACTACGCAGGGGGGCAGCCCCAGCATTTT
CASSDYAGGQPQHF
>TRBV7-8|TRBJ2-2|-|-
TGTGCCAGCAGCTCGCGGTTCACCGGGGAGCTGTTTTTT
CASSSRFTGELFF